One sample yielded the 23 T cell receptor beta chains listed below, sequenced in a study of cytomegalovirus exposure and HLA in healthy donors. This PCR relied on a set of 60 Vbeta primers and 13 Jbeta primers. Sequencing used immunoSEQ multiplex PCR; TCRdb keeps in-frame clones, though not all of them. The ten most abundant clones cover roughly 4% of a sample with 50,000 to 60,000 clones. Sequencing used PBMCs. The origin of the receptors is a male donor in good health and CMV-seronegative.

This chain links TRBV27 with TRBJ1-1; no clear D gene. CDR1 is MNHEY, CDR2 SMNVEV, per germline (reference sequence). Trimming left V 6 bases short and J 4 bases short, with 15 bases between. The CDR3 contains 14 residues. As DNA, the CDR3 is TGTGCCAGCAGGCGACCTTCAGGTTCCACTGAAGCTTTCTTT. It translates to CASRRPSGSTEAFF.

The rearrangement links TRBV15 to TRBJ2-7; D unresolved. The CDR3 length is 14 residues. Germline V gene data show CDR1 as LNHNV and CDR2 as YYDKDF (reference sequence). Between the trimmed V and J ends, which lost 0 bases and 4 bases, there was a span of 10 bases. The CDR3 loop is CATSREGPSYEQYF. CDR3 DNA sequence: TGTGCCACCAGCAGAGAGGGCCCCTCGTACGAGCAGTACTTC.

The chain recombines TRBV18 with TRBJ2-3, with 15 bases fitting TRBD2. This CDR3 region has 16 residues. Germline loops: CDR1 KGHSH, CDR2 LQKENI. After removal of 3 bases from V and 5 bases from J, the junction contained 3 bases not matched to a gene. CDR3 bases: TGTGCCAGCTCACCGGGACTAGCGGGAGGCGGAGATACGCAGTATTTT. Encoded protein: CASSPGLAGGGDTQYF.

The genes are TRBV27 and TRBJ2-2; 9 bases align to TRBD1. This CDR3 region has 15 residues. Trimming at V came to 4 bases and at J to 3 bases, leaving 3 bases not matched to a gene. Germline assignment: CDR1 MNHEY and CDR2 SMNVEV (reference sequence). CDR3 sequence reads: CASSYTGGHTGELFF. The CDR3 region has the DNA TGTGCCAGCAGTTATACAGGGGGCCACACCGGGGAGCTGTTTTTT.

This rearrangement joins TRBV10-3 to TRBJ2-1; 9 bases align to TRBD2. From germline, CDR1 is ENHRY and CDR2 SYGVKD. CDR3 length equals 14 residues. Unmatched junction bases numbered 3, after V lost 4 bases and J lost 5 bases. This CDR3 is CAISGTSDDNEQFF. DNA for the CDR3: TGTGCCATCAGTGGGACTAGCGACGACAATGAGCAGTTCTTC.

This sequence joins TRBV28 and TRBJ1-5, with D possibly TRBD1 on 5 matching bases. The V end was cut by 4 bases, the J end by 16 bases, with 17 bases between. This CDR3 contains 12 residues. Germline V CDR1 and CDR2: MDHEN, SYDVKM. The CDR3 reads CASSSMTQAEHF. DNA for the CDR3: TGTGCCAGCAGTTCAATGACACAGGCCGAACATTTT.

This chain links TRBV28 with TRBJ2-5, with D perhaps matching TRBD2 (6 bases). This CDR3 region has 15 residues. The germline CDR1 and CDR2 sequences are MDHEN and SYDVKM. With 7 bases removed from V and 2 bases from J, the gap between germline ends came to 17 bases. CDR3 bases: TGTGCCAGCACCGTCGGGACGGGAGTACAAGAGACCCAGTACTTC. It is translated as CASTVGTGVQETQYF.

V is TRBV12-5 and J is TRBJ1-5; tentatively, D is TRBD1 (5 bases). Germline CDR1 and CDR2: LGHNT and FRNRAP. The CDR3 consists of 12 residues. Trimming cost V 4 bases and J 9 bases, with 10 bases left between them. CDR3 DNA: TGTGCTAGTGGTTCGCAGGGTTCGCCCCAGCATTTT. It codes for CASGSQGSPQHF.

The genes are TRBV18 and TRBJ2-1, with a tentative D call TRBD2 (6 bases). There are 15 residues in the CDR3. The V gene's germline CDR1 is KGHSH and CDR2 LQKENI. Deletions cut 3 bases from V and 4 bases from J, with 13 bases between. The CDR3 spells CASSPRDGSYNEQFF. For the CDR3, the DNA is TGTGCCAGCTCACCGCGGGATGGATCTTACAATGAGCAGTTCTTC. Supplemented by reference TRBV18 and TRBJ2-1, the full variable domain reads NAGVMQNPRHLVRRRGQEARLRCSPMKGHSHVYWYRQLPEEGLKFMVYLQKENIIDESGMPKERFSAEFPKEGPSILRIQQVVRGDSAAYFCASSPRDGSYNEQFFGPGTRLTVL.

The chain carries TRBV28 and TRBJ1-3; 7 bases align to TRBD1. With 8 bases clipped from V and 7 bases from J, the junction kept 14 bases outside the gene matches. This CDR3 has 15 amino acids. The germline gives CDR1 MDHEN, CDR2 SYDVKM. In DNA, the CDR3 is TGTGCCAGCCGGTACCGGGACAGTAAAGGGAACACCATATATTTT. Protein product: CASRYRDSKGNTIYF.

This sequence joins TRBV30 and TRBJ2-7; tentatively, D is TRBD2 (5 bases). Germline-derived CDR1 and CDR2 are GTSNPN and SVGIG (reference sequence). The CDR3 consists of 16 residues. V was cut by 0 bases and J by 2 bases, with 17 bases left in between. The CDR3 loop is CAWSVIRHSGAYEQYF. The CDR3 DNA is TGTGCCTGGAGTGTAATCCGCCACTCCGGGGCCTACGAGCAGTACTTC.

This chain links TRBV27 with TRBJ1-4; D unclear. Trimming shortened V by 6 bases and J by 3 bases, and 14 bases separated the two germline ends. The germline gives CDR1 MNHEY, CDR2 SMNVEV (reference sequence). This CDR3 is built from 15 residues. CDR3 in amino acids: CASRRTGKANEKLFF. The CDR3, as DNA: TGTGCCAGCAGACGTACCGGGAAAGCTAATGAAAAACTGTTTTTT.

The V gene is TRBV6-5, the J gene TRBJ2-1, with TRBD2 matching 9 bases. The CDR3 totals 15 residues. CDR1 and CDR2 from the germline V gene are MNHEY and SVGAGI. The junction had 8 bases not matched to a gene; V was cut back by 5 bases and J by 6 bases. The CDR3 loop is CASSRGGAGSNEQFF. For the CDR3, the DNA is TGTGCCAGCAGTCGCGGGGGGGCAGGGTCCAATGAGCAGTTCTTC.

Turning to this clone: Other DNA sequences in this sample translate to the same CDR3. The rearrangement links TRBV15 to TRBJ2-7, with TRBD1 matching 7 bases. V was pared by 5 bases and J by 3 bases, with 10 bases of the junction left unmatched. Germline V CDR1 and CDR2: LNHNV, YYDKDF (reference sequence). This CDR3 has 15 residues. Here the CDR3 reads CATSGGHAGGYEQYF. In DNA, the CDR3 is TGTGCCACCAGCGGAGGACACGCAGGGGGCTACGAGCAGTACTTC.

V is TRBV7-9 and J is TRBJ2-6; no clear D. V gave up 1 base and J gave up 2 bases, with 9 bases separating them. CDR1 SEHNR and CDR2 FQNEAQ come from the germline V gene (reference sequence). This CDR3 is 16 amino acids long. This CDR3 is CASSLGVSTGANVLTF. In DNA form, the CDR3 reads TGTGCCAGCAGCTTAGGGGTTAGCACTGGGGCCAACGTCCTGACTTTC. The whole variable domain, remainder taken from reference TRBV7-9 and TRBJ2-6, is DTGVSQNPRHKITKRGQNVTFRCDPISEHNRLYWYRQTLGQGPEFLTYFQNEAQLEKSRLLSDRFSAERPKGSFSTLEIQRTEQGDSAMYLCASSLGVSTGANVLTFGAGSRLTVL.

The chain uses TRBV6-6 and TRBJ2-3, with D unresolved. CDR3 length: 12 amino acids. Germline lookup yields CDR1 MNHNY and CDR2 SVGAGI (reference sequence). Trimming took off 0 bases at V and 12 bases at J, with 10 bases between the two ends. As DNA, the CDR3 is TGTGCCAGCAGTTACTCTGGAGAATTTCAGTATTTT. Protein product: CASSYSGEFQYF.

A remark on this clone: The junction differs from germline at one of its ends, possibly a read error. The chain employs TRBV18 and TRBJ1-6, with D unresolved. The CDR3 runs 15 residues. Germline V CDR1 and CDR2: KGHSH, LQKENI. The CDR3 reads CASSPQGDYNSPLHF. CDR3 nucleotide sequence: TGTGCCAGCTCACCACAGGGTGACTATAATTCACCCCTACACTTT.

V usage is TRBV7-2 and J usage is TRBJ1-1, with a weak D call TRBD1 (5 bases). Trimming shortened V by 6 bases and J by 0 bases, and 11 bases separated the two germline ends. This CDR3 spans 14 amino acids. CDR1 SGHTA and CDR2 FQGNSA come from the germline V gene. The CDR3 region has the DNA TGTGCCAGCAGGGGGGGGATGATGAACACTGAAGCTTTCTTT. Translation: CASRGGMMNTEAFF.

The chain combines TRBV4-3 with TRBJ1-3, with D tentatively TRBD1 (5 bases). V dropped 0 bases and J dropped 0 bases, with 12 bases sitting between them. The CDR3 runs to 17 residues. In germline, CDR1 is LGHNA, CDR2 YSLEER. The CDR3 sequence is CASSQEGDLSSGNTIYF. DNA for the CDR3: TGCGCCAGCAGCCAAGAGGGGGACTTGAGCTCTGGAAACACCATATATTTT.

This chain links TRBV7-2 with TRBJ2-1, with 9 bases matching TRBD1. The CDR3 has 17 residues. V gave up 1 base and J gave up 5 bases; unmatched junction bases: 9. Per germline, CDR1 SGHTA and CDR2 FQGNSA. The CDR3 nucleotides read TGTGCCAGCAGCTTAGGGGGACAGGGAGCCACCGACAATGAGCAGTTCTTC. Encoded protein: CASSLGGQGATDNEQFF. Based on the CDR3 plus reference TRBV7-2 and TRBJ2-1, the full variable domain is GAGVSQSPSNKVTEKGKDVELRCDPISGHTALYWYRQSLGQGLEFLIYFQGNSAPDKSGLPSDRFSAERTGGSVSTLTIQRTQQEDSAVYLCASSLGGQGATDNEQFFGPGTRLTVL.

This chain uses TRBV19 with TRBJ2-3, with TRBD2 matching over 11 bases. Germline CDR1 reads LNHDA; CDR2 reads SQIVND (reference sequence). The length of the CDR3 is 17 residues. With V trimmed by 4 bases and J by 3 bases, 9 bases remained unmatched. The CDR3 DNA sequence: TGTGCCAGTAGTACTCCATCGACTAGCGGGGTTACAGATACGCAGTATTTT. Translated: CASSTPSTSGVTDTQYF.

CDR3 in DNA: TGTGCCAGCAGTCCTAGCGGGGGCAACAACCAAGAGACCCAGTACTTC. Its translation: CASSPSGGNNQETQYF. The rearrangement joins TRBV7-2 to TRBJ2-5, with 10 bases that match TRBD2. The CDR3 loop spans 16 amino acids. V was clipped by 6 bases and J by 0 bases; unmatched bases: 7. Germline CDR1 SGHTA, CDR2 FQGNSA.

The gene calls are TRBV6-6 and TRBJ1-1, with a possible D match to TRBD1 (6 bases). The germline CDR1 and CDR2 sequences are MNHNY and SVGAGI (reference sequence). This CDR3 region has 15 residues. V was shortened by 5 bases and J by 5 bases, with 18 bases between the two germline ends. The CDR3 DNA reads TGTGCCAGCAGTCACGAGGACGGGGGGCTAACTGAAGCTTTCTTT. It yields the protein CASSHEDGGLTEAFF.